This T cell receptor beta chain was profiled in a study of shared T cell receptors in the human thymus. The CDR3 is 19 residues long. Germline values: CDR1 SGDLS, CDR2 YYNGEE. The ends lost 4 bases at V and 1 base at J; junction bases unmatched: 14. This clone has a single count. Here immunoSEQ multiplex PCR was the method, and the copy in TCRdb shows in-frame clones only, minus some. The sample consists of about 380,000 clones, around 93% of them appearing once. The receptor was isolated from a human donor. Sample: thymocytes. This sequence joins TRBV9 and TRBJ2-3, with TRBD2 identical over 11 bases. The CDR3 coding sequence is TGTGCCAGCAGCCCCAGGGAGATTAGCGGGAGGGATGGCACAGATACGCAGTATTTT. Residues: CASSPREISGRDGTDTQYF.